This entry is about one T cell receptor (beta chain). Antigen: not known. Sequencing of TCR beta was undertaken in CD8+ and CD4+ T cells derived from blood. Roughly 0.45 to 1 ug RNA was reverse transcribed with random hexamers. TCRdb independently ran MiXCR on the immunoSEQ multiplex PCR reads; one entry per CDR3 protein. The table shows around 170,000 distinct CDR3 sequences, with just under 95% occurring only once. The sample is drawn from a study of CD8 T cells in Susac syndrome. Whole-study context: Treatment at blood withdrawal was none, corticosteroids, or intravenous immunoglobulin alone in Susac syndrome patients. Study-wide results and caveats: The TCR sequencing and HLA analysis in the study involved a relatively small number of individuals, as the study acknowledged. Maximal CD8+ clonal expansion in Susac was observed within TEMRA cells and among active patients.

Sequenced input: CD8+ T cells from PBMCs. The origin of this receptor is a human donor with Susac syndrome.

Written as DNA, the CDR3 is TGTGCCTGGAGTGTATTTGGGAGCTACGAGCAGTACTTC. Translated: CAWSVFGSYEQYF. The chain is built from TRBV30 and TRBJ2-7, with a possible D match to TRBD2 (5 bases). V was trimmed by 0 bases and J by 3 bases, leaving 9 bases between them. The CDR3 totals 13 residues. Germline CDR1 reads GTSNPN; CDR2 reads SVGIG (reference sequence).